These T cell receptor beta chains were read from a single sample in a study of blood T cells in healthy people across ages. One entry per CDR3 protein, called by TCRdb with MiXCR from the 5' RACE reads. This repertoire shows fewer than 700,000 distinct CDR3 sequences, 40% to 50% found once; its top ten account for 30%. Sequencing was carried out using blood. The receptor source for this set is a man older than 75 in good health. Both conserved end residues are part of each CDR3. A D gene is named only where the DNA matches it firmly. Expanded clones are given a class, and other clones once, few, many or no size at all.

J | size | V | D | DNA | CDR3
TRBJ2-7 | - | TRBV29-1 | - | TGCAGCGTACTGGAGGCAGCTGGCGAGCAGTACTTC | CSVLEAAGEQYF
TRBJ2-1 | - | TRBV10-3 | TRBD1 | TGTGCCATCGGGACAGGGCGTGTCAATGAGCAGTTCTTC | CAIGTGRVNEQFF
TRBJ2-7 | - | TRBV18 | TRBD2 | TGTGCCAGCTCACCACGCAATGGGCTAGCGGGGAACGGGCAGTACTTC | CASSPRNGLAGNGQYF
TRBJ2-1 | - | TRBV7-9 | - | TGTGCCAGCAGCTTCTCAACCAGGGTACCTTTACAGGAGCAGTTCTTC | CASSFSTRVPLQEQFF
TRBJ1-2 | - | TRBV6-1 | - | TGTGCCAGCGCCCAACGACAGAATTCCTTTCGTGACTATGGCTACACCTTC | CASAQRQNSFRDYGYTF
TRBJ2-3 | many | TRBV7-2 | - | TGTGCCAGCAGCTTAGTAGTTGTCTTTGCCGCGTGGGCAGATACGCAGTATTTT | CASSLVVVFAAWADTQYF
TRBJ2-7 | - | TRBV6-1 | TRBD2 | TGTGCCAGCAGTGAAGGGGCTAGCGGGAGTAGGGAGCAGTACTTC | CASSEGASGSREQYF
TRBJ1-1 | few | TRBV7-9 | TRBD1 | TGTGCCAGCAGCTTAGCGGGTAGGGGGCAAAACACTGAAGCTTTCTTT | CASSLAGRGQNTEAFF
TRBJ2-5 | few | TRBV6-2/TRBV6-3 | - | TGTGCCAGCAGCAACAACCAAGAGACCCAGTACTTC | CASSNNQETQYF
TRBJ2-1 | - | TRBV9 | TRBD1 | TGTGCCAGCAGCGTAGCGGACAGGGTTTTGGATGAGCAGTTCTTC | CASSVADRVLDEQFF
TRBJ2-3 | - | TRBV9 | TRBD1 | TGTGCCAGCAGCGTGACAGGGATACCTAGCACAGATACGCAGTATTTT | CASSVTGIPSTDTQYF
TRBJ1-1 | - | TRBV6-5 | - | TGTGCCAGCACCAAGAACACTGAAGCTTTCTTT | CASTKNTEAFF
TRBJ2-1 | - | TRBV5-1 | TRBD1 | TGCGCCAGCAGCTCAGGGACAGGCGGGTACAATGAGCAGTTCTTC | CASSSGTGGYNEQFF
TRBJ1-2 | many | TRBV29-1 | - | TGCAGCGTTGCAAGGGACGTAAGGAACCCTAACTATGGCTACACCTTC | CSVARDVRNPNYGYTF
TRBJ1-1 | - | TRBV6-5 | - | TGTGCCAGCAGTTACCACCTTACCTCGGTGGCTTTCTTT | CASSYHLTSVAFF
TRBJ2-7 | few | TRBV7-9 | - | TGTGCCAGCAGCCGCGATCAAGGTCTGGCCCTCTACGAGCAGTACTTC | CASSRDQGLALYEQYF
TRBJ2-5 | few | TRBV5-1 | TRBD2 | TGCGCCAGCAGCTTCGAGCGGGGGGGCAGGGAGACCCAGTACTTC | CASSFERGGRETQYF
TRBJ2-7 | - | TRBV20-1 | - | TGCAGTGCTAGTCCGGCGTCGACCAGCCTGAAATACGAGCAGTACTTC | CSASPASTSLKYEQYF
TRBJ2-7 | - | TRBV6-1 | - | TGTGCCAGCAGGGGACGGGGGTCGCCCTACGAGCAGTACTTC | CASRGRGSPYEQYF
TRBJ2-7 | - | TRBV7-2 | TRBD2 | TGTGCCAGCAGCTTAGGCTCGGGGGGGGCCTACGAGCAGTACTTC | CASSLGSGGAYEQYF
TRBJ2-7 | few | TRBV20-1 | - | TGCAGTGCCCGGCAACAGGGAGCCTACGAGCAGTACTTC | CSARQQGAYEQYF
TRBJ2-3 | - | TRBV3-1 | - | TGTGCCAGCAGCCAGGTCTCGCCGTCGGGGGGCCGATATACGCAGTATTTT | CASSQVSPSGGRYTQYF
TRBJ1-2 | few | TRBV6-5 | - | TGTGCCAGCAGAACCCAGGGGTATGGGGGCTACACCTTC | CASRTQGYGGYTF
TRBJ2-5 | few | TRBV20-1 | TRBD2 | TGCAGTGCGCCCGCGGGGAGCGGGGAACAAGAGACCCAGTACTTC | CSAPAGSGEQETQYF
TRBJ1-1 | - | TRBV14 | - | TGTGCCAGCAGCCCCGACAGTAGGCCTAACACTGAAGCTTTCTTT | CASSPDSRPNTEAFF
TRBJ1-6 | - | TRBV7-2 | - | TGTGCCAGCAGCTTAGGGGACGCTACTTCACCCCTCCACTTT | CASSLGDATSPLHF
TRBJ2-1 | few | TRBV6-2/TRBV6-3 | - | TGTGCCAGCGCCTTCTCGGGTAGGGACTCCTACAATGAGCAGTTCTTC | CASAFSGRDSYNEQFF
TRBJ1-6 | - | TRBV18 | - | TGTGCCAGCTCAGGGGGCTTGAGTTCACCCCTCCACTTT | CASSGGLSSPLHF
TRBJ1-1 | few | TRBV5-6 | - | TGTGCCAGCAGCAAAGGCTTAGGAGGCTCCACTGAAGCTTTCTTT | CASSKGLGGSTEAFF
TRBJ2-7 | - | TRBV20-1 | TRBD2 | TGCAGTGCTGTGGCCCCCCTAGCGGGAACCCTGGCCGAGCAGTACTTC | CSAVAPLAGTLAEQYF
TRBJ2-1 | few | TRBV7-2 | TRBD2 | TGTGCCAGCGGGAAGACTAGCGGGGTTTATGATGAGCAGTTCTTC | CASGKTSGVYDEQFF
TRBJ1-6 | - | TRBV6-5 | - | TGTGCCAGCAGCCGAACACTAGATAATTCACCCCTCCACTTT | CASSRTLDNSPLHF
TRBJ1-5 | - | TRBV3-1 | - | TGTGCCAGCAGCCAAGGGGGAGCCCAGCCCCAGCATTTT | CASSQGGAQPQHF
TRBJ2-6 | - | TRBV4-3 | TRBD2 | TGCGCCAGCAGCGCTTCCTTAGCGGGGGGCTCTGGGGCCAGCGTCCTGACTTTC | CASSASLAGGSGASVLTF
TRBJ2-1 | many | TRBV29-1 | - | TGCAGCGTTGTGTTCAACTCCTACAATGAGCAGTTCTTC | CSVVFNSYNEQFF
TRBJ2-1 | once | TRBV20-1 | TRBD2 | TGCAGTGCTTCGCGGGGGGCAAACTACAATGAGCAGTTCTTC | CSASRGANYNEQFF
TRBJ2-7 | - | TRBV7-2 | - | TGTGCCAGCAGCCCCGGCTGGGGCGAGCAGTACTTC | CASSPGWGEQYF